The 21 T cell receptor beta chains given below trace back to one sample, sequenced in a study of blood T cell repertoires in COVID-19. Profiling relied on immunoSEQ multiplex PCR, and the TCRdb table lists in-frame clones only, not all of them. The table has under 200,000 clones, about 88% seen once. The sample comprised peripheral blood. These receptors came from a woman between 50 and 59 years old with COVID-19, enrolled during active disease.

This clone showed up just once. The chain has TRBV18 and TRBJ1-6, with a possible D match to TRBD1 (5 bases). The CDR3 runs 16 residues. V lost 2 bases and J lost 9, with 17 bases in between. Germline-derived CDR1 and CDR2 are KGHSH and LQKENI. CDR3 in DNA: TGTGCCAGCTCACCAGTCTCGCAGGGTGGGATTTCACCCCTCCACTTT. Its protein is CASSPVSQGGISPLHF.

The count of this clone is one. This chain links TRBV20-1 with TRBJ2-7; 8 nucleotides match TRBD2. Trimming took 3 bases from V and 1 from J; bases not matched to a gene: 5. Looked up from germline, CDR1 is DFQATT and CDR2 is SNEGSKA (reference sequence). There are 14 residues in the CDR3. The CDR3 sequence is CSASISGASYEQYF. The DNA for the CDR3 is TGCAGTGCTAGTATTAGCGGGGCGTCCTACGAGCAGTACTTC.

The gene calls are TRBV6-5 and TRBJ2-7; D uncertain. The ends were cut back, 2 bases at V and 3 bases at J, with 5 bases in the middle. The CDR3 has 12 amino acids. Germline CDR1 MNHEY, CDR2 SVGAGI. The CDR3 coding sequence is TGTGCCAGCAGTTACCGGGTCTACGAGCAGTACTTC. Amino acid sequence: CASSYRVYEQYF.

The chain uses TRBV27 and TRBJ2-7; 8 nucleotides align to TRBD1. The CDR3 totals 15 residues. Germline-derived CDR1 and CDR2 are MNHEY and SMNVEV (reference sequence). The trim removed 5 bases at V and 0 bases at J, leaving 6 bases unmatched. The CDR3 loop reads CASSLQGVTSYEQYF. For the CDR3, the DNA is TGTGCCAGCAGTCTACAGGGGGTGACCTCCTACGAGCAGTACTTC.

The chain is built from TRBV11-2 and TRBJ2-3; 9 nucleotides match TRBD2. V was clipped by 2 bases and J by 6 bases; unmatched bases: 12. CDR3 length: 17 residues. Germline CDR1 is SGHAT and CDR2 is FQNNGV. The CDR3: CASSLRSAGGPVDTQYF. CDR3 bases: TGTGCCAGCAGCTTACGGTCTGCGGGGGGGCCGGTGGATACGCAGTATTTT.

This rearrangement joins TRBV7-8 to TRBJ1-4, with D possibly being TRBD1 (5 bases). Trimming stripped 0 bases from V and 6 bases from J, with 8 bases between. Germline values: CDR1 SGHVS, CDR2 FQNEAQ. The CDR3 spans 14 residues. CDR3 DNA: TGTGCCAGCAGCTTAGCGTTGACAGATGAAAAACTGTTTTTT. Residues: CASSLALTDEKLFF.

The CDR3 DNA follows: TGCGCCAGCAGCGCCTGGGCCCCCACCAACACCGGGGAGCTGTTTTTT. Translation gives CASSAWAPTNTGELFF. The rearrangement links TRBV5-1 to TRBJ2-2; no clear D gene. Germline V gives CDR1 SGHRS, CDR2 YFSETQ. Trimming removed 4 bases at V and 2 bases at J, with 15 bases between. This CDR3 has 16 residues.

J is TRBJ2-4 and V is TRBV28, with TRBD2 matching 10 bases. Germline V lookup: CDR1 MDHEN, CDR2 SYDVKM. The CDR3 loop spans 17 amino acids. Trimming removed 2 bases from V and 0 bases from J; junction bases left unmatched: 4. Here the CDR3 reads CASSLASGGLAKNIQYF. CDR3 bases: TGTGCCAGCAGTTTAGCTAGCGGGGGACTAGCCAAAAACATTCAGTACTTC. Variable domain in full (rest from reference TRBV28 and TRBJ2-4): DVKVTQSSRYLVKRTGEKVFLECVQDMDHENMFWYRQDPGLGLRLIYFSYDVKMKEKGDIPEGYSVSREKKERFSLILESASTNQTSMYLCASSLASGGLAKNIQYFGAGTRLSVL.

The chain couples TRBV7-9 to TRBJ2-2; D may be TRBD1 (5 bases). CDR1 is SEHNR, CDR2 FQNEAQ, per germline (reference sequence). V shed 5 bases and J shed 1 base, with 11 bases lying between them. The length of the CDR3 is 15 residues. Here the CDR3 DNA reads TGTGCCAGCAGCCTGGGCAGGGAGAACACCGGGGAGCTGTTTTTT. Residues: CASSLGRENTGELFF.

CDR3 coding DNA: TGTGCCAGCAAGTTAGAGGGCCAGTCTTTCTTT. Translation: CASKLEGQSFF. The gene calls are TRBV6-5 and TRBJ1-1; no clear D gene. The germline CDR1 and CDR2 sequences are MNHEY and SVGAGI. This CDR3 is 11 amino acids long. V dropped 7 bases and J dropped 12 bases, with 15 bases sitting between them.

V usage is TRBV12-5 and J usage is TRBJ2-2; D is possibly TRBD2 (5 bases). The CDR3 loop spans 14 amino acids. Per germline, CDR1 LGHNT and CDR2 FRNRAP. V was trimmed by 6 bases and J by 1 base, leaving 9 bases between them. CDR3 region: CASGPRGNTGELFF. The DNA of the CDR3 is TGTGCTAGTGGCCCCCGGGGGAACACCGGGGAGCTGTTTTTT. Based on the CDR3 plus reference TRBV12-5 and TRBJ2-2, the full variable domain is DARVTQTPRHKVTEMGQEVTMRCQPILGHNTVFWYRQTMMQGLELLAYFRNRAPLDDSGMPKDRFSAEMPDATLATLKIQPSEPRDSAVYFCASGPRGNTGELFFGEGSRLTVL.

The chain combines TRBV6-2 or TRBV6-3 with TRBJ1-1; D gene uncertain. CDR3 length: 14 amino acids. CDR1 and CDR2 from the germline V gene are MNHEY and SVGEGT. The V end lost 2 bases, the J end lost 4 bases, and 11 bases lay between the germline ends. The CDR3 protein is CASSYVGSSTEAFF. The CDR3 nucleotides are TGTGCCAGCAGTTACGTCGGGTCGAGCACTGAAGCTTTCTTT.

The gene calls are TRBV5-4 and TRBJ2-7; 7 bases match TRBD1. The CDR3 consists of 15 residues. J was trimmed by 4 bases and V by 4 bases; bases with no gene match: 11. Germline CDR1 reads SGHNT; CDR2 reads YYREEE (reference sequence). The CDR3 DNA is TGTGCCAGCAGCCCCGGGACAGTCGGCAGGTACGAGCAGTACTTC. This translates into CASSPGTVGRYEQYF.

The rearrangement links TRBV27 to TRBJ2-5, with 8 bases aligning to TRBD1. Germline lookup yields CDR1 MNHEY and CDR2 SMNVEV (reference sequence). V was clipped by 6 bases and J by 2 bases; unmatched bases: 5. CDR3 length: 14 residues. The DNA for the CDR3 is TGTGCCAGCAGCCCTAACAGGGGGCAAGAGACCCAGTACTTC. This sequence encodes CASSPNRGQETQYF.

V usage is TRBV6-5 and J usage is TRBJ2-3; D uncertain. The germline gives CDR1 MNHEY, CDR2 SVGAGI. The length of the CDR3 is 14 residues. Deletions cut 4 bases from V and 2 bases from J, with 10 bases between. CDR3 bases: TGTGCCAGCAGTTCCCTAGGCTCCACAGATACGCAGTATTTT. Translation: CASSSLGSTDTQYF.

The chain carries TRBV28 and TRBJ2-7; tentative D call: TRBD1 (5 bases). There are 14 residues in the CDR3. The germline gives CDR1 MDHEN, CDR2 SYDVKM. Between the trimmed V and J ends, which lost 2 bases and 2 bases, there was a span of 10 bases. CDR3 residues: CASSLVQGPYEQYF. CDR3 nucleotides: TGTGCCAGCAGTTTAGTCCAGGGCCCCTACGAGCAGTACTTC.

This clone has a single count. This chain links TRBV9 with TRBJ1-1; TRBD1 aligns across 8 bases. The CDR3 consists of 13 residues. In germline, CDR1 is SGDLS, CDR2 YYNGEE. V shed 4 bases, J shed 4 bases, and the junction held 3 bases outside the gene matches. The CDR3 nucleotides read TGTGCCAGCAGCAGACAGGGGACCACTGAAGCTTTCTTT. Amino acid sequence: CASSRQGTTEAFF.

This clone has just a few counts. The DNA of the CDR3 is TGTGCCAGCAGTTTAGACCCGGGACTAGCTAGCACAGATACGCAGTATTTT. This codes for CASSLDPGLASTDTQYF. This chain links TRBV27 with TRBJ2-3, with 9 positions matching TRBD2. Germline assignment: CDR1 MNHEY and CDR2 SMNVEV (reference sequence). J was trimmed by 0 bases and V by 2 bases; bases with no gene match: 6. The CDR3 spans 17 residues.

V is TRBV2 and J is TRBJ2-5; TRBD2 matches 12 bases. The germline V gene encodes CDR1 SNHLY and CDR2 FYNNEI. This CDR3 is built from 16 residues. V trimming: 7 bases; J trimming: 1 base; junction bases outside the gene matches: 7. The CDR3 region is CASTGLAGPLQETQYF. The CDR3, as DNA: TGTGCCAGCACCGGACTAGCGGGGCCCCTCCAAGAGACCCAGTACTTC.

This chain joins TRBV5-1 and TRBJ1-2; TRBD1 matches at 8 bases. The germline CDR1 and CDR2 sequences are SGHRS and YFSETQ. This CDR3 contains 15 residues. V was pared by 2 bases and J by 3 bases, with 6 bases of the junction left unmatched. The CDR3 sequence is CASSLPGTGDYGYTF. The CDR3 coding sequence is TGCGCCAGCAGCTTACCCGGGACAGGAGACTATGGCTACACCTTC. The variable domain in full, completed from reference TRBV5-1 and TRBJ1-2, reads KAGVTQTPRYLIKTRGQQVTLSCSPISGHRSVSWYQQTPGQGLQFLFEYFSETQRNKGNFPGRFSGRQFSNSRSEMNVSTLELGDSALYLCASSLPGTGDYGYTFGSGTRLTVV.

The chain is built from TRBV30 and TRBJ2-7; D gene unclear. CDR3 length: 12 residues. The ends were cut back, 1 base at V and 0 bases at J, with 4 bases in the middle. Looked up from germline, CDR1 is GTSNPN and CDR2 is SVGIG (reference sequence). The CDR3 is CAWSGLSYEQYF. Written as DNA, the CDR3 is TGTGCCTGGAGTGGACTCTCCTACGAGCAGTACTTC.